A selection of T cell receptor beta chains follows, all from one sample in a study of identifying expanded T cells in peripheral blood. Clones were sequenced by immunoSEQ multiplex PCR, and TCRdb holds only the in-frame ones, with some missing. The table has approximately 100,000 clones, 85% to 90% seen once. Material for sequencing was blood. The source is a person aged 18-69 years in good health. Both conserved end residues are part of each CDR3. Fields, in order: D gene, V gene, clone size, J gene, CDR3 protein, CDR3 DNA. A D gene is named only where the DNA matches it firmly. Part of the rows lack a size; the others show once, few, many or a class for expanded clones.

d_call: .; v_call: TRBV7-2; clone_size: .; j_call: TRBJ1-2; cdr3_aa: CASSSGSYGYTF; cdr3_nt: TGTGCCAGCAGCTCCGGGTCCTATGGCTACACCTTC
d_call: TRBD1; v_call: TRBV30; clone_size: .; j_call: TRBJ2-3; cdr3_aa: CAWSDGQGTNTQYF; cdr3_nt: TGTGCCTGGAGTGACGGACAGGGTACGAATACGCAGTATTTT
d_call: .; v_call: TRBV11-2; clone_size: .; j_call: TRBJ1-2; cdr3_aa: CASSPLRNSGGGYTF; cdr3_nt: TGTGCCAGCAGCCCCCTGAGGAACTCTGGGGGTGGCTACACCTTC
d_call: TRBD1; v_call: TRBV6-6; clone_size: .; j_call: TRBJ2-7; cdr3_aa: CASRTGGLSYEQYF; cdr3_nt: TGTGCCAGCAGGACAGGGGGTCTTTCCTACGAGCAGTACTTC
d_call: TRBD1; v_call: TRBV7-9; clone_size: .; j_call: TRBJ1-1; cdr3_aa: CASSLRQGRVAEAFF; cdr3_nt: TGTGCCAGCAGCCTGAGACAGGGAAGGGTCGCTGAAGCTTTCTTT
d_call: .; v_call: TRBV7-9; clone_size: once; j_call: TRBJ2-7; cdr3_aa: CASSLAGGYEQYF; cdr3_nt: TGTGCCAGCAGCTTAGCCGGGGGTTACGAGCAGTACTTC
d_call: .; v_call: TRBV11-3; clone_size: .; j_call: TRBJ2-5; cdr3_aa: CASSLGAAGETQYF; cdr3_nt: TGTGCCAGCAGCTTAGGGGCAGCCGGGGAGACCCAGTACTTC
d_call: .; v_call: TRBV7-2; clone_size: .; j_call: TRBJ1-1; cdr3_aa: CASSQNTEAFF; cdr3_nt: TGTGCCAGCAGCCAGAACACTGAAGCTTTCTTT
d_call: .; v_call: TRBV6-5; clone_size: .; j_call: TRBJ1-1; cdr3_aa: CASSYGPDTEAFF; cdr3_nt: TGTGCCAGCAGTTACGGGCCTGACACTGAAGCTTTCTTT
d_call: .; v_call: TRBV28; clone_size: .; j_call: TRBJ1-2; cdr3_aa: CASSFSAGYTF; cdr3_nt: TGTGCCAGCAGTTTTTCCGCTGGCTACACCTTC
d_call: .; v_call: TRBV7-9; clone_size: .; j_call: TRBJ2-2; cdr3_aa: CASSLISRSTGELFF; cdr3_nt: TGTGCCAGCAGCTTAATTTCCCGGAGCACCGGGGAGCTGTTTTTT
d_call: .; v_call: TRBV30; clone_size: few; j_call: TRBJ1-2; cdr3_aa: CAWSAFVGYTF; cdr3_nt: TGTGCCTGGAGTGCTTTTGTCGGCTACACCTTC
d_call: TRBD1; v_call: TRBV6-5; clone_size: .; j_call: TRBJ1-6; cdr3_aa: CASRYDRDRAESPLHF; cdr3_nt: TGTGCCAGCAGATACGACCGGGACAGGGCCGAGTCGCCCCTCCACTTT
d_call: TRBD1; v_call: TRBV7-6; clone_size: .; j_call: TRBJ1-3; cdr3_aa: CASSWTGTSGNTIYF; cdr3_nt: TGTGCCAGCAGCTGGACAGGGACCTCTGGAAACACCATATATTTT
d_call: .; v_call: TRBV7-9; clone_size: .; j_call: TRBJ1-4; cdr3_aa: CASSQGDEKLFF; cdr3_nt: TGTGCCAGCAGCCAAGGGGATGAAAAACTGTTTTTT
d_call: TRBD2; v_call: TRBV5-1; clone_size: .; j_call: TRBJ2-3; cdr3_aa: CASSPLAGVGTDTQYF; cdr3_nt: TGCGCCAGCAGCCCCTTAGCGGGGGTGGGCACAGATACGCAGTATTTT
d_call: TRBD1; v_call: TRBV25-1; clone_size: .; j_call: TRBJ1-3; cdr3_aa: CASSPGGPGNTIYF; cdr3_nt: TGTGCCAGCAGCCCAGGGGGTCCCGGAAACACCATATATTTT
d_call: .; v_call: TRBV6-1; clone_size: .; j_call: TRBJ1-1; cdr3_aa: CASSEGVEGLSNTEAFF; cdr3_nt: TGTGCCAGCAGTGAAGGGGTGGAGGGTTTATCGAACACTGAAGCTTTCTTT
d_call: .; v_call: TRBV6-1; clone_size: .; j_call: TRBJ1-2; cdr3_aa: CASSEAKGIDGYTF; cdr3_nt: TGTGCCAGCAGTGAAGCGAAGGGGATTGATGGCTACACCTTC
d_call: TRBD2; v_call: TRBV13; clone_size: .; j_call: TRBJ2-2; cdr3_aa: CASSPGYRLAGGTGELFF; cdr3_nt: TGTGCCAGCAGCCCCGGGTACCGACTAGCGGGGGGCACCGGGGAGCTGTTTTTT
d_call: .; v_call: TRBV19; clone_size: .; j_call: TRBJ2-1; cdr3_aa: CASSPYVLYNEQFF; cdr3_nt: TGTGCCAGTAGCCCCTATGTCCTCTACAATGAGCAGTTCTTC
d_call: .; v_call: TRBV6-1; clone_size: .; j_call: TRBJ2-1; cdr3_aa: CASSQGPYNEQFF; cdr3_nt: TGTGCCAGCAGTCAAGGGCCCTACAATGAGCAGTTCTTC
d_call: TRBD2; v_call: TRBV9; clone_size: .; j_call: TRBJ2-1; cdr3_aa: CASSPGGLAEYNEQFF; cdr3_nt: TGTGCCAGCAGCCCAGGGGGACTAGCGGAATACAATGAGCAGTTCTTC
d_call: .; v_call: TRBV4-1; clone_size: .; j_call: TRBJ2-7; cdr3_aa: CASSQDTLYEQYF; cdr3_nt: TGCGCCAGCAGCCAAGATACCCTATACGAGCAGTACTTC